Sequencing of this TCR beta chain was carried out in a study of cytomegalovirus exposure and HLA in healthy donors. The method was immunoSEQ multiplex PCR; TCRdb's version includes in-frame clones alone and lacks a portion of them. Among 160,000 or so clones, 88% were seen once, and the ten largest hold under 3%. Study outcomes and limitations: In vitro work confirmed that three CMV-associated chains recognize CMV antigens.

For this clone: Its antigen is undetermined.

With V trimmed by 5 bases and J by 3 bases, 6 bases remained unmatched. There are 15 residues in the CDR3. Germline V gene data show CDR1 as SGHTA and CDR2 as FQGNSA. The donors were in the roughly 120-subject validation cohort, distinct from the approximately 700-subject first cohort. The rearrangement joins TRBV7-2 to TRBJ2-7, with 11 bases identical to TRBD2. The sequence was collected from a man younger than 35 in good health and CMV-seronegative. The sequencing sample was made of PBMCs. The CDR3 DNA follows: TGTGCCAGCAGCGAGGGACTAGCGGTCGACTACGAGCAGTACTTC. This translates into CASSEGLAVDYEQYF.